This T cell receptor (beta chain) stems from a study of blood T cells in healthy people across ages (dated by TCRdb to the mid-2010s). Looking at the study overall: In model experiments, template switching captured roughly one uniquely barcoded TCR beta cDNA molecule for every two T cells. For two donors (one aged 18 to 29 and one aged 80 or older), the study analyzed two additional independent replicas of 1 million unique cDNA reads from the same blood draw. The study measured age-related changes in TCR beta repertoire diversity using deep sequencing normalized with unique cDNA molecular identifiers. Donors of different ages were randomly distributed across sequencing lanes to avoid experimental bias. Four age groups were formed from the donors: young (average 16 years), middle-aged (around 37), aged (under 70) and long-lived (approximately 78).

This clonotype was seen a few times. Its antigen is unknown. Base quality data are lacking; no much larger clone is found one base away. Results the study describes overall, beyond this receptor: There was a strong correlation between observed TCR beta diversity and the percentage of naive T cells measured by flow cytometry. Compared with the aged group, more naive CD4+ T cells, fewer expanded clones and increased TCR diversity were shown by the long-lived group, suggesting age selection. Estimates of total diversity based on one million sequenced T cells were considered lower bounds and underestimates. Observed TCR beta diversity per million T cells fell roughly linearly with age, and a significant reduction was already apparent by age roughly 40. Conclusive comparison of naive and antigen-experienced compartments was prevented by the profiling of bulk unsorted PBMCs. Because the CMV infection status of the donors was unknown, age-related changes in expanded clonotypes may potentially have been confounded.

Taken from the germline V gene (reference sequence), the CDR1 and CDR2 loops are WNHNN and SYGVQD. The CDR3 goes from the cysteine to the phenylalanine over 13 residues. Solely the CDR3 DNA is kept, with 39 bases framed from the first base. V is shortened by 4 bases, J by 8 bases, and the region joining them spans 12 bases. Library construction relied on 5' RACE. TCRdb shows the sequencer as Illumina HiSeq 2500. A second PCR of roughly 6 to 12 cycles was run with a J-beta primer mix and a sample-barcoded 5' primer. Each TCR beta cDNA molecule received a unique molecular identifier from a template-switch 5' adaptor carrying 12 random nucleotides. Each sample yielded at least 2.5 million CDR3-containing paired-end reads. First-strand cDNA was synthesized from all RNA with the Mint cDNA synthesis kit, primed by a TRBC-specific oligonucleotide. After uracil-DNA glycosylase treatment, a first 18-cycle PCR used universal primers M1SS and BC2_uni_R on all cDNA. Under the source paper's analysis protocol: Normalization of each sample was performed by random selection of 1 million high-quality reads, each carrying a distinct molecular identifier. Instead of being binned into consensus sequences, reads with shared molecular identifiers were discarded. MiTCR, run with a Q25 quality threshold and the strictest error-elimination algorithm, handled CDR3 identification, clonotype clustering and error correction. A nonparametric unseen species model with Euler transformation was used to estimate lower-bound total TCR beta diversity. TCRdb applied fastp at Q25 and MiXCR to the public reads, then kept only in-frame beta chains. Rows are unified per CDR3 protein, each entry keeping the most common DNA and genes. TCRdb's processing, not the authors', yielded these V and J calls. Within this sample are about 1.1 million distinct CDR3 sequences, with under 40% of them counted one time only. Less than 15% of the sample is in the top ten clones.

The approximately 41 donors, aged roughly 6 to 100 years, were systemically healthy Caucasian individuals from Russia. Each donor gave around 9.9 milliliters of peripheral blood, collected into EDTA-treated Vacutainer tubes. PBMCs were isolated by Ficoll-Paque density-gradient centrifugation, with at least 7 million obtained per sample. Total RNA was extracted from PBMCs with Trizol reagent, with at least 6 micrograms obtained per sample. Naive CD45RAhigh/CD27high T cell percentages were measured by flow cytometry on a PBMC aliquot from every donor. This clonotype was obtained from a man between 18 and 29 years old in good health. The V and J genes are TRBV10-1 and TRBJ2-4, and TRBD1 may be the D gene, going by 6 matching bases. Sequencing input: blood. The sequenced DNA: TGCGCCAGCAGTGGACAGGTCGGGGACATTCAGTACTTC. Its coded protein is CASSGQVGDIQYF.